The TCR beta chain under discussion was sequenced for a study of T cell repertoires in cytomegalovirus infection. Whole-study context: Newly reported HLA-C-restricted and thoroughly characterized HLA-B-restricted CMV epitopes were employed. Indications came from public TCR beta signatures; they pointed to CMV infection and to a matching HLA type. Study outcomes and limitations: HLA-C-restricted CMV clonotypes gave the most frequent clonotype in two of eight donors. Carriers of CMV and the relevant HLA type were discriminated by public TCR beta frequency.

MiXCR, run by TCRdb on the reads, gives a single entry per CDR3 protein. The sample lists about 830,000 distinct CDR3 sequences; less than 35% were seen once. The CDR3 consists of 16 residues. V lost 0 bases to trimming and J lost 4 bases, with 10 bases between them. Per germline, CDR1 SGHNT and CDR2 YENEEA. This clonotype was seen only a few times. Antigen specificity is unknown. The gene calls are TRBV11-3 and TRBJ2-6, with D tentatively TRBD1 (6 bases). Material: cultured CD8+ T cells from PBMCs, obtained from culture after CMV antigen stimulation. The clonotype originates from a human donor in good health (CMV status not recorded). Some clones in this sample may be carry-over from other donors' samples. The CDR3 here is CASSLDSGTGANVLTF. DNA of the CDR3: TGTGCCAGCAGCTTAGATTCAGGGACAGGGGCCAACGTCCTGACTTTC.